The present TCR beta chain was sequenced within a study of brain T cells in children with intractable seizures. Study-wide findings and caveats: Absence of clones before surgery may stem from lower sequencing depth.

A word on this clone: The antigen remains unidentified.

The junction had 2 bases not matched to a gene; V was cut back by 5 bases and J by 4 bases. The CDR3 runs to 14 residues. Germline V gene data show CDR1 as MDHEN and CDR2 as SYDVKM. Assay: immunoSEQ multiplex PCR; the TCRdb copy retains only in-frame clones and omits some. This sample has hundreds of thousands of clones, with approximately 93% found just once. The sample's time point: blood from clinic visit 5 months post-surgery; TSC patient then seizure free. Sample: peripheral blood, taken about 5 months after surgery. This sequence originates from a boy younger than two with tuberous sclerosis and intractable seizures. The genes are TRBV28 and TRBJ2-1, with TRBD2 matching 10 bases. The CDR3: CASSPLAGYNEQFF. CDR3 nucleotide sequence: TGTGCCAGCAGTCCACTAGCGGGATACAATGAGCAGTTCTTC. Together with reference TRBV28 and TRBJ2-1, the CDR3 gives the full variable domain: DVKVTQSSRYLVKRTGEKVFLECVQDMDHENMFWYRQDPGLGLRLIYFSYDVKMKEKGDIPEGYSVSREKKERFSLILESASTNQTSMYLCASSPLAGYNEQFFGPGTRLTVL.